What follows describes a single T cell receptor beta chain. Its cognate antigen has yet to be identified. No base qualities exist here, and no much larger clone lies one base off it. Cut back by 0 bases and 3 bases, the V and J ends lie 13 bases apart. The CDR3 runs 16 residues from the cysteine to the phenylalanine. Only the CDR3 DNA is retained, 48 bases long and in frame from the first base. As encoded in the germline V gene, CDR1 is SGDLS while CDR2 is YYNGEE. Whole blood was collected in K2EDTA tubes by collaborating institutions according to the institutions' own protocols. For TCRbeta analysis, collaborators shipped samples in one of three forms: frozen whole blood, isolated PBMCs, or DNA extracted from either of those sample types. The sample originates from a study of blood T cell repertoires in COVID-19 (dated by TCRdb to 2018 to 2021). With respect to the entire study: Samples from collaborators originated in the United States, Italy and Spain and spanned both the acute and convalescent phases of COVID-19. The prospective study material was composed of cDNA or gDNA derived from T cells, B-cell-depleted T cells, or PBMCs. The dataset comprised deeply sampled blood TCRbeta repertoires from subjects exposed to, actively infected with, or recovered from COVID-19. The repertoires were released in a freely available public database meant as a resource for research on the immune response to SARS-CoV-2. Samples came from the ongoing ImmuneRACE study (first 160 participants) plus 1,254 subjects from 6 global collaborators. Sample metadata almost always included a de-identified subject ID, COVID-19 status, age in years and sex. Where available, HLA class I and class II types were obtained from metadata supplied by the sample provider rather than from assay-based typing. Overall study results and their limits: The amount of clinical and demographic metadata varied by source and participant and was provided uncurated.

The immunoSEQ Assay, a bias-controlled multiplex PCR, was used to amplify TCRbeta CDR3 regions from genomic DNA. In the source study's methods: The number of nucleated cells in each sample was estimated by amplification of reference gene primers within the assay. Sequence reads were collapsed and filtered to measure the absolute abundance of every unique TCRbeta CDR3 rearrangement. For each sample, productive Simpson clonality was calculated by taking the square root of Simpson's diversity index across productive rearrangements. Not all clones reach the TCRdb copy of this immuneACCESS table, which keeps in-frame sequences only. Checked studies attribute under half of the gap to unresolved V genes and leave the rest unexplained. The D gene and trimming were derived from the DNA, and the V and J assignments and clone size from that table. Recorded for this sample are roughly 170,000 clones; over 65% of them occurred a single time. The top ten clones comprise less than 3% of the sample.

The sequence links TRBV9 to TRBJ2-1; a tentative D call is TRBD2 (7 bases match). The sequence was collected from an elderly woman with acute or convalescent COVID-19. The sample was peripheral blood. The CDR3: CASSVEGGTHYNEQFF. The base sequence is TGTGCCAGCAGCGTAGAGGGGGGGACGCACTACAATGAGCAGTTCTTC. The reference TRBV9 and TRBJ2-1 proteins fill in what lies around the CDR3, so the full variable domain reads DSGVTQTPKHLITATGQRVTLRCSPRSGDLSVYWYQQSLDQGLQFLIQYYNGEERAKGNILERFSAQQFPDLHSELNLSSLELGDSALYFCASSVEGGTHYNEQFFGPGTRLTVL.